Presented here are 6 T cell receptor beta chains from one specimen sequenced in a study of blood T cell repertoires in COVID-19. Sequencing used immunoSEQ multiplex PCR; TCRdb keeps in-frame clones, though not all of them. The sample has roughly 200,000 clones; 80% are singletons. The sequencing input was peripheral blood. Receptor source: a man aged 55 to 69 with acute or convalescent COVID-19.

V usage is TRBV10-3 and J usage is TRBJ2-3; TRBD1 matches at 8 bases. Per the germline V gene, CDR1 is ENHRY and CDR2 is SYGVKD. The V and J ends lost 6 bases and 1 base, in that order; junction bases with no gene match: 6. The CDR3 consists of 15 residues. The CDR3 DNA reads as TGTGCCATCAGGGGACAGGCGGGTGGCACAGATACGCAGTATTTT. This codes for CAIRGQAGGTDTQYF.

The chain couples TRBV28 to TRBJ1-6; D gene ambiguous. The V gene's germline CDR1 is MDHEN and CDR2 SYDVKM. Trimming removed 5 bases at V and 7 bases at J, with 21 bases between. The CDR3 extends over 17 amino acids. For the CDR3, the DNA is TGTGCCAGCAGTCCCGGAGGGCGGGGAACATTAAATTCACCCCTCCACTTT. Translation: CASSPGGRGTLNSPLHF.

V gene TRBV25-1 combines with J gene TRBJ1-2; maybe TRBD1 (5 bases). Per the germline V gene, CDR1 is MGHDK and CDR2 is SYGVNS. The CDR3 has 12 residues. Trimming removed 2 bases from V and 5 bases from J, with 6 bases in between. The DNA of the CDR3 is TGTGCCAGCAGTGAACAGGGATATGGCTACACCTTC. Protein sequence: CASSEQGYGYTF.

This chain uses TRBV3-1 (or the pseudogene TRBV3-2) with TRBJ1-2, with D possibly being TRBD1 (6 bases). The germline V and J ends were trimmed by 11 bases and 3 bases, with 19 bases remaining between them. This CDR3 has 14 amino acids. Germline CDR1 LGHDT, CDR2 YNNKEL (reference sequence). CDR3 in amino acids: CASAQGAEDYGYTF. As DNA, the CDR3 is TGTGCCTCAGCACAGGGCGCAGAGGACTATGGCTACACCTTC.

DNA of the CDR3: TGTGCCAGCAGTCCGGGACTGTGGAGAGAGACAGATACGCAGTATTTT. Its translation: CASSPGLWRETDTQYF. J is TRBJ2-3 and V is TRBV27, with a tentative D call TRBD2 (6 bases). The germline CDR1 and CDR2 sequences are MNHEY and SMNVEV (reference sequence). The length of the CDR3 is 16 residues. Deletions cut 5 bases from V and 3 bases from J, with 18 bases between.

V usage is TRBV19 and J usage is TRBJ2-5, with TRBD2 matching over 10 bases. This CDR3 comprises 15 residues. Germline CDR1 is LNHDA and CDR2 is SQIVND (reference sequence). J lost 5 bases, V lost 5 bases, and 8 bases had no gene match. The CDR3 nucleotides read TGTGCCAGTAGTCCAAGCGGGGGGGATAGGGAGACCCAGTACTTC. The encoded protein is CASSPSGGDRETQYF. Drawing the rest from reference TRBV19 and TRBJ2-5, the complete variable domain is DGGITQSPKYLFRKEGQNVTLSCEQNLNHDAMYWYRQDPGQGLRLIYYSQIVNDFQKGDIAEGYSVSREKKESFPLTVTSAQKNPTAFYLCASSPSGGDRETQYFGPGTRLLVL.